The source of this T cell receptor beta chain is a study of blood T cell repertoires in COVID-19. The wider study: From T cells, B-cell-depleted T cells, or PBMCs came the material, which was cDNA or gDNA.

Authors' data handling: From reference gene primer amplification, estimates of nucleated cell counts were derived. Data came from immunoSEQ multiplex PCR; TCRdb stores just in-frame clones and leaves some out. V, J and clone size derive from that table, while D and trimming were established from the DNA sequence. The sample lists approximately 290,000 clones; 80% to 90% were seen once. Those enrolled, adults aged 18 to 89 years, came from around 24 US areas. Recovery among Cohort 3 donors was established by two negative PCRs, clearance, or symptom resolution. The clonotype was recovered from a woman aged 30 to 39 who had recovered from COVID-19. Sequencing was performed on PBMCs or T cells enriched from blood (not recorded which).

The CDR3 DNA is TGTGCCACCAGCAGAGGTACGGTCGACTATGGCTACACCTTC. As protein: CATSRGTVDYGYTF. The V gene is TRBV15, the J gene TRBJ1-2; D is uncertain. The CDR3 extends over 14 amino acids. From germline, CDR1 is LNHNV and CDR2 YYDKDF (reference sequence). Trimming took off 1 base at V and 3 bases at J, with 9 bases between the two ends.